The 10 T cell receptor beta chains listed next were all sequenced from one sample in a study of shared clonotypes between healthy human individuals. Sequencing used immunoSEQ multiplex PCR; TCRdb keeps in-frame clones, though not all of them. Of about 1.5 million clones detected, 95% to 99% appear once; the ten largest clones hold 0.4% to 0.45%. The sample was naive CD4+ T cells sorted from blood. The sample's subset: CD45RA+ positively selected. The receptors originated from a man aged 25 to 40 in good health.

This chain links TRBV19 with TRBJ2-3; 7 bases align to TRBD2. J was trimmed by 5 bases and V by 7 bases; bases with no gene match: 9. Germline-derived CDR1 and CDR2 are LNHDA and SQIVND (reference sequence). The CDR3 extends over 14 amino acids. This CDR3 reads CASMVTGGGDTQYF. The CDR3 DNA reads TGTGCCAGTATGGTAACGGGGGGAGGAGATACGCAGTATTTT.

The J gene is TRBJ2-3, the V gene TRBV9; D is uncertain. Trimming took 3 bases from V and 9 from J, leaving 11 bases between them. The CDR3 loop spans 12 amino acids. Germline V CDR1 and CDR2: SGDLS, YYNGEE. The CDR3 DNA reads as TGTGCCAGCAGCGGGTCGGAAAGAACGCAGTATTTT. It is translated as CASSGSERTQYF. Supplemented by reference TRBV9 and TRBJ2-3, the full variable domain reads DSGVTQTPKHLITATGQRVTLRCSPRSGDLSVYWYQQSLDQGLQFLIQYYNGEERAKGNILERFSAQQFPDLHSELNLSSLELGDSALYFCASSGSERTQYFGPGTRLTVL.

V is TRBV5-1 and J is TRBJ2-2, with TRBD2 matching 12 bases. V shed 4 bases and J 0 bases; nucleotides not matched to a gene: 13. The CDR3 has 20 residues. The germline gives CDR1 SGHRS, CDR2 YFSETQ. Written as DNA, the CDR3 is TGCGCCAGCAGCAAGAAGGTGGCTAGCGGGAGGGCCGCGAACACCGGGGAGCTGTTTTTT. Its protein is CASSKKVASGRAANTGELFF. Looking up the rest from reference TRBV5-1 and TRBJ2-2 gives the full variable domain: KAGVTQTPRYLIKTRGQQVTLSCSPISGHRSVSWYQQTPGQGLQFLFEYFSETQRNKGNFPGRFSGRQFSNSRSEMNVSTLELGDSALYLCASSKKVASGRAANTGELFFGEGSRLTVL.

CDR3 DNA: TGCGCCAGCAGCTCGTCGGGACAGGGCCACAATGAGCAGTTCTTC. As protein: CASSSSGQGHNEQFF. The V call is TRBV5-1, the J call TRBJ2-1; 9 bases align to TRBD1. The CDR3 totals 15 residues. The germline V gene encodes CDR1 SGHRS and CDR2 YFSETQ. J gave up 5 bases and V 3 bases, and 6 bases lay outside the gene matches. The entire variable domain, with the rest obtained from reference TRBV5-1 and TRBJ2-1, is as follows: KAGVTQTPRYLIKTRGQQVTLSCSPISGHRSVSWYQQTPGQGLQFLFEYFSETQRNKGNFPGRFSGRQFSNSRSEMNVSTLELGDSALYLCASSSSGQGHNEQFFGPGTRLTVL.

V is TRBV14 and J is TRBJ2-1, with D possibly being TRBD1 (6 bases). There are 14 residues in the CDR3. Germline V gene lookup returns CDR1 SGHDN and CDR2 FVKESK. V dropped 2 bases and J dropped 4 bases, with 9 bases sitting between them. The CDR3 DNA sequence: TGTGCCAGCAGCCAAATCCAGGGGTACAATGAGCAGTTCTTC. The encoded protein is CASSQIQGYNEQFF.

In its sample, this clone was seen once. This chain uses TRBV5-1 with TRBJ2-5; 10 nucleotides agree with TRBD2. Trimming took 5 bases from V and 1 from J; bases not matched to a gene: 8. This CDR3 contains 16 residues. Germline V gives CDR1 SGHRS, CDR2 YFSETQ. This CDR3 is CASRSRLAGIQETQYF. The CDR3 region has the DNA TGCGCCAGCAGATCTCGACTAGCGGGTATCCAAGAGACCCAGTACTTC.

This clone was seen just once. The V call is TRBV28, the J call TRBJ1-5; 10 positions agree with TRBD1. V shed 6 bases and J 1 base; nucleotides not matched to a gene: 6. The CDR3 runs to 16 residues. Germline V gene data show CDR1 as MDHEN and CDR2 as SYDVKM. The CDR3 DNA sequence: TGTGCCAGCAGGCGACAGGGGGCGGGAAGCAATCAGCCCCAGCATTTT. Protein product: CASRRQGAGSNQPQHF.

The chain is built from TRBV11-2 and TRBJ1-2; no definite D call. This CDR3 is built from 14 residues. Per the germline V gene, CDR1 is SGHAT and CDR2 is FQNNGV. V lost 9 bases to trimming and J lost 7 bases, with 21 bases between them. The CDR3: CASGGLRVRGGYTF. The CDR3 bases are TGTGCCAGTGGTGGATTACGGGTACGTGGTGGCTACACCTTC.

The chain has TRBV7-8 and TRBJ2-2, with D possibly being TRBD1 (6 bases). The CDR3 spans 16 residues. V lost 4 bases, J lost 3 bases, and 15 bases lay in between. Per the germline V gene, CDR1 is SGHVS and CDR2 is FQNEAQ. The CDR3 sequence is CASSYNTGIHTGELFF. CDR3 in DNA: TGTGCCAGCAGCTATAACACAGGGATCCACACCGGGGAGCTGTTTTTT.

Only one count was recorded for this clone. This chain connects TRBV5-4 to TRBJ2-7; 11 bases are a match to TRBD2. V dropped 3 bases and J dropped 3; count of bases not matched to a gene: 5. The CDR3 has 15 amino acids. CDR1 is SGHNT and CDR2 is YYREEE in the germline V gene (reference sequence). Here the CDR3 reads CASSSQLAGGYEQYF. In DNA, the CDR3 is TGTGCCAGCAGCTCCCAGCTAGCGGGAGGCTACGAGCAGTACTTC.